Included here is one T cell receptor beta chain sequence, with context. Its antigen is unidentified. A read error is possible here, since a much larger clone lies one base away. The CDR3 extends over 13 amino acids. CDR1 is SGHVS and CDR2 is FQNEAQ in the germline V gene. TCRdb processed the 5' RACE reads anew with MiXCR; each CDR3 protein has one entry. The sample contains roughly 52,000 distinct CDR3 sequences, over 15% of which appear only once. General study points: Tumor-infiltrating Treg TCR alpha and beta sequences overlapped most with tumor naive CD4+ T cells, then blood naive. In terms of TCR gene usage, tumor memory CD4+ T cells clustered together with blood and lymph node memory CD4+ cells, as well as with lymph node naive CD4+ cells.

This receptor was obtained from a female donor with breast cancer. Input material: naive CD4+ T cells sorted from blood. Subset indicated: naive CD4+ T cells, CD4+CD45RA+CD25-. The chain has TRBV7-8 and TRBJ2-6; D remains ambiguous. The CDR3 spells CARSYPGANVLTF. The DNA of the CDR3 is TGTGCCCGCAGCTACCCTGGGGCCAACGTCCTGACTTTC.